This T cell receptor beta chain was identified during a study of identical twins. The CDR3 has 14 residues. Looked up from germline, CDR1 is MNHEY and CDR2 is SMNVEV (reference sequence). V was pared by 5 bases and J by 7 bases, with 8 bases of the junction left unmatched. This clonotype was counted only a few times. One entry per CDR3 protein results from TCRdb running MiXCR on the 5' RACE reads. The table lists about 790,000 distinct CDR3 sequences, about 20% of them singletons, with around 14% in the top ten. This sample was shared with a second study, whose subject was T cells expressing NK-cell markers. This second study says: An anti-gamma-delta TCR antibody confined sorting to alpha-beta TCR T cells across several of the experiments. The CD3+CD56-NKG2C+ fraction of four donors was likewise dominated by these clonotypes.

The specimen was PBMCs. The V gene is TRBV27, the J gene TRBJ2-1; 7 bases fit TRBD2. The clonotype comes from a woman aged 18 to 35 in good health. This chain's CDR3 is CASSTRTSANEQFF. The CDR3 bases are TGTGCCAGCAGTACTCGGACTAGTGCAAATGAGCAGTTCTTC.